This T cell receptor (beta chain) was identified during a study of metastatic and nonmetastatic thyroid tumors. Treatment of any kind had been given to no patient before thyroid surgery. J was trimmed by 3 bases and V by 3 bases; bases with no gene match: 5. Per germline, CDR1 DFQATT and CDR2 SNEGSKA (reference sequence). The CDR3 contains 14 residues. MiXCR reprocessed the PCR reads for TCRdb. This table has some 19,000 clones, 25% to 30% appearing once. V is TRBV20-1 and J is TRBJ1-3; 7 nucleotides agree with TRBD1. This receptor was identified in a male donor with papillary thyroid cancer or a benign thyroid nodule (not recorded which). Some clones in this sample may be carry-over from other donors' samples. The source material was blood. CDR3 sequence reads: CSASQGGGGNTIYF. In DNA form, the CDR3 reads TGCAGTGCTAGTCAAGGGGGCGGTGGAAACACCATATATTTT.